These T cell receptor beta chains were read from a single sample in a study of shared clonotypes between healthy human individuals. Profiled with immunoSEQ multiplex PCR; TCRdb holds only in-frame clones, not every one. The table lists about 1,900,000 clones, approximately 95% of them singletons. Sequencing input: naive CD8+ T cells sorted from blood. The receptors were sampled from a man between 18 and 29 years old in good health. The CDR3 runs from the conserved cysteine through the conserved F or W. The order of the fields is clone size, V gene, J gene, D gene, CDR3 protein, CDR3 DNA. The D gene is left open where the match is weak. For some rows the clone size is stated as once, few or many, or as a class when expanded; others skip it.

clone_size: -
v_call: TRBV19
j_call: TRBJ1-5
d_call: -
cdr3_aa: CASSIAGYSNQPQHF
cdr3_nt: TGTGCCAGTAGTATCGCCGGGTATAGCAATCAGCCCCAGCATTTT

clone_size: -
v_call: TRBV11-2
j_call: TRBJ2-2
d_call: -
cdr3_aa: CASSLGAGGELFF
cdr3_nt: TGTGCCAGCAGCTTAGGAGCGGGCGGGGAGCTGTTTTTT

clone_size: -
v_call: TRBV19
j_call: TRBJ1-1
d_call: -
cdr3_aa: CASRANEAFF
cdr3_nt: TGTGCCAGTAGGGCCAATGAAGCTTTCTTT

clone_size: -
v_call: TRBV4-1
j_call: TRBJ2-2
d_call: TRBD2
cdr3_aa: CASSPVGNQRENVGELFF
cdr3_nt: TGCGCCAGCAGCCCCGTGGGAAACCAGCGGGAGAACGTCGGGGAGCTGTTTTTT

clone_size: -
v_call: TRBV19
j_call: TRBJ2-2
d_call: TRBD2
cdr3_aa: CAKGSAGGDTGELFF
cdr3_nt: TGTGCCAAAGGATCGGCGGGAGGGGACACCGGGGAGCTGTTTTTT

clone_size: -
v_call: TRBV7-2
j_call: TRBJ2-7
d_call: -
cdr3_aa: CASSLYQEQYF
cdr3_nt: TGTGCCAGCAGCTTATACCAGGAGCAGTACTTC

clone_size: -
v_call: TRBV2
j_call: TRBJ2-7
d_call: TRBD2
cdr3_aa: CASSELGGAGYEQYF
cdr3_nt: TGTGCCAGCAGTGAACTCGGGGGGGCCGGCTACGAGCAGTACTTC

clone_size: -
v_call: TRBV5-6
j_call: TRBJ2-7
d_call: TRBD2
cdr3_aa: CASSPSSGRALEQYF
cdr3_nt: TGTGCCAGCAGCCCTTCTAGCGGGAGGGCCCTCGAGCAGTACTTC

clone_size: -
v_call: TRBV7-2
j_call: TRBJ2-2
d_call: TRBD2
cdr3_aa: CASSLSGSSGTGELFF
cdr3_nt: TGTGCCAGCAGCTTATCCGGTTCTAGCGGGACCGGGGAGCTGTTTTTT

clone_size: -
v_call: TRBV6-5
j_call: TRBJ2-7
d_call: TRBD1
cdr3_aa: CASSKTGAAREQYF
cdr3_nt: TGTGCCAGCAGTAAGACAGGGGCGGCTCGCGAGCAGTACTTC

clone_size: -
v_call: TRBV5-6
j_call: TRBJ1-1
d_call: -
cdr3_aa: CASSLVRLTEAFF
cdr3_nt: TGTGCCAGCAGCTTGGTTAGGCTCACTGAAGCTTTCTTT

clone_size: -
v_call: TRBV6-5
j_call: TRBJ2-5
d_call: -
cdr3_aa: CASGPLYQETQYF
cdr3_nt: TGTGCCAGCGGGCCCCTGTACCAAGAGACCCAGTACTTC

clone_size: -
v_call: TRBV19
j_call: TRBJ2-2
d_call: -
cdr3_aa: CASSPTGALAGELFF
cdr3_nt: TGTGCCAGTAGTCCCACGGGGGCGCTTGCCGGGGAGCTGTTTTTT

clone_size: once
v_call: TRBV7-3
j_call: TRBJ2-1
d_call: TRBD1
cdr3_aa: CASSLMGQGYNEQFF
cdr3_nt: TGTGCCAGCAGCTTAATGGGACAGGGGTACAATGAGCAGTTCTTC

clone_size: -
v_call: TRBV5-4
j_call: TRBJ2-4
d_call: -
cdr3_aa: CASSLGPIGGLQNIQYF
cdr3_nt: TGTGCCAGCAGCTTGGGTCCAATCGGAGGGTTGCAGAACATTCAGTACTTC

clone_size: -
v_call: TRBV2
j_call: TRBJ2-6
d_call: TRBD2
cdr3_aa: CASFIWEGIAGANVLTF
cdr3_nt: TGTGCCAGCTTTATATGGGAGGGAATTGCTGGGGCCAACGTCCTGACTTTC

clone_size: -
v_call: TRBV14
j_call: TRBJ2-3
d_call: -
cdr3_aa: CASSQGLVGTDTQYF
cdr3_nt: TGTGCCAGCAGCCAAGGGTTAGTCGGCACAGATACGCAGTATTTT

clone_size: -
v_call: TRBV7-9
j_call: TRBJ1-2
d_call: -
cdr3_aa: CASSFGPGGYGYTF
cdr3_nt: TGTGCCAGCAGCTTCGGACCCGGGGGCTATGGCTACACCTTC

clone_size: -
v_call: TRBV10-3
j_call: TRBJ1-2
d_call: -
cdr3_aa: CAISETDGQANYGYTF
cdr3_nt: TGTGCCATCAGTGAGACTGACGGGCAAGCTAACTATGGCTACACCTTC

clone_size: -
v_call: TRBV30
j_call: TRBJ2-2
d_call: -
cdr3_aa: CACGMGVTGELFF
cdr3_nt: TGTGCCTGTGGAATGGGGGTTACCGGGGAGCTGTTTTTT

clone_size: once
v_call: TRBV4-3
j_call: TRBJ1-3
d_call: -
cdr3_aa: CASSQAGSDSGNTIYF
cdr3_nt: TGCGCCAGCAGCCAAGCGGGGTCGGACTCTGGAAACACCATATATTTT

clone_size: -
v_call: TRBV5-1
j_call: TRBJ2-7
d_call: -
cdr3_aa: CASSDDPGQASYEQYF
cdr3_nt: TGCGCCAGCAGCGACGACCCGGGACAAGCTTCCTACGAGCAGTACTTC

clone_size: -
v_call: TRBV13
j_call: TRBJ1-4
d_call: -
cdr3_aa: CASSLGPGAATNEKLFF
cdr3_nt: TGTGCCAGCAGCTTAGGCCCAGGGGCAGCAACTAATGAAAAACTGTTTTTT

clone_size: -
v_call: TRBV7-8
j_call: TRBJ2-5
d_call: TRBD1
cdr3_aa: CASSLLGTGVGETQYF
cdr3_nt: TGTGCCAGCAGCTTACTAGGGACAGGGGTCGGAGAGACCCAGTACTTC

clone_size: -
v_call: TRBV2
j_call: TRBJ2-7
d_call: TRBD1
cdr3_aa: CASRDRGYYEQYF
cdr3_nt: TGTGCCAGCCGGGACAGGGGCTACTACGAGCAGTACTTC

clone_size: -
v_call: TRBV28
j_call: TRBJ2-7
d_call: TRBD1
cdr3_aa: CASTSPRQGAVYEQYF
cdr3_nt: TGTGCCAGCACCTCGCCCCGACAGGGGGCTGTTTACGAGCAGTACTTC

clone_size: once
v_call: TRBV13
j_call: TRBJ2-7
d_call: -
cdr3_aa: CASSPPSESYEQYF
cdr3_nt: TGTGCCAGCAGCCCCCCGAGTGAATCCTACGAGCAGTACTTC

clone_size: -
v_call: TRBV6-6
j_call: TRBJ2-7
d_call: -
cdr3_aa: CASSYGQLSSYEQYF
cdr3_nt: TGTGCCAGCAGTTACGGCCAGCTTTCTTCCTACGAGCAGTACTTC

clone_size: -
v_call: TRBV9
j_call: TRBJ2-1
d_call: TRBD2
cdr3_aa: CASSRSGSSYNEQFF
cdr3_nt: TGTGCCAGCAGCCGTAGCGGGAGCTCCTACAATGAGCAGTTCTTC

clone_size: -
v_call: TRBV29-1
j_call: TRBJ2-5
d_call: -
cdr3_aa: CSVEFRLQPSGETQYF
cdr3_nt: TGCAGCGTTGAGTTTCGTCTACAGCCGTCCGGGGAGACCCAGTACTTC

clone_size: -
v_call: TRBV9
j_call: TRBJ2-3
d_call: -
cdr3_aa: CASSVGSMGTDTQYF
cdr3_nt: TGTGCCAGCAGCGTAGGGAGTATGGGCACAGATACGCAGTATTTT

clone_size: -
v_call: TRBV21-1
j_call: TRBJ2-7
d_call: -
cdr3_aa: CACNGTCPYEQYF
cdr3_nt: TGTGCCTGCAACGGGACTTGTCCCTACGAGCAGTACTTC

clone_size: -
v_call: TRBV29-1
j_call: TRBJ2-2
d_call: -
cdr3_aa: CSVEVNGGGGWTGELFF
cdr3_nt: TGCAGCGTTGAAGTTAACGGGGGCGGTGGATGGACCGGGGAGCTGTTTTTT

clone_size: once
v_call: TRBV9
j_call: TRBJ2-2
d_call: -
cdr3_aa: CASSAHGGADTGELFF
cdr3_nt: TGTGCCAGCAGCGCCCACGGAGGGGCAGACACCGGGGAGCTGTTTTTT

clone_size: -
v_call: TRBV10-1
j_call: TRBJ2-1
d_call: TRBD2
cdr3_aa: CASSDPGLGRNEQFF
cdr3_nt: TGCGCCAGCAGTGACCCCGGACTAGGTCGAAATGAGCAGTTCTTC

clone_size: -
v_call: TRBV7-6
j_call: TRBJ2-7
d_call: TRBD1
cdr3_aa: CASSLGGQGLVYEQYF
cdr3_nt: TGTGCCAGCAGCTTAGGGGGACAGGGTTTGGTCTACGAGCAGTACTTC

clone_size: -
v_call: TRBV6-6
j_call: TRBJ2-3
d_call: TRBD2
cdr3_aa: CASSPSTSGGVDTQYF
cdr3_nt: TGTGCCAGCAGTCCCTCGACTAGCGGGGGAGTGGATACGCAGTATTTT

clone_size: -
v_call: TRBV6-5
j_call: TRBJ2-3
d_call: -
cdr3_aa: CASSPVGVDTQYF
cdr3_nt: TGTGCCAGCAGTCCTGTGGGGGTGGATACGCAGTATTTT

clone_size: once
v_call: TRBV4-1
j_call: TRBJ2-5
d_call: -
cdr3_aa: CASSQLFRQVQETQYF
cdr3_nt: TGCGCCAGCAGCCAATTGTTTCGACAGGTCCAAGAGACCCAGTACTTC

clone_size: -
v_call: TRBV15
j_call: TRBJ2-7
d_call: -
cdr3_aa: CATSSREDYEQYF
cdr3_nt: TGTGCCACCAGCAGCCGGGAAGACTACGAGCAGTACTTC

clone_size: few
v_call: TRBV5-5
j_call: TRBJ1-6
d_call: TRBD1
cdr3_aa: CASSLGDSMYNSPLHF
cdr3_nt: TGTGCCAGCAGCCTCGGGGACAGTATGTATAATTCACCCCTCCACTTT

clone_size: -
v_call: TRBV12-2
j_call: TRBJ2-3
d_call: -
cdr3_aa: CASREQRGRLKGTDTQYF
cdr3_nt: TGTGCAAGTCGCGAACAGCGGGGGCGCTTAAAGGGCACAGATACGCAGTATTTT

clone_size: -
v_call: TRBV21-1
j_call: TRBJ2-3
d_call: -
cdr3_aa: CASSTQPSTDTQYF
cdr3_nt: TGTGCCAGCAGCACCCAGCCTAGCACAGATACGCAGTATTTT